This T cell receptor beta chain was recovered during a study of T-cell reconstitution after alpha-beta-depleted transplantation in children. Between the trimmed V and J ends, which lost 4 bases and 0 bases, there was a span of 11 bases. This CDR3 is 15 amino acids long. This clonotype came up a few times. Library preparation (for TCRbeta) was performed with unique molecular identifiers. TCRdb called the PCR reads again in MiXCR, with one record for every CDR3 protein. The sample holds roughly 490,000 distinct CDR3 sequences; over 9.5% are singletons and the top ten take around 15%. The sample here was PBMCs, mostly from graft donor cells, taken 180 days after TCRalphabeta/CD19-depleted stem cell transplant. The clonotype comes from a female patient aged 2 to 10 who had a stem cell transplant for aplastic anemia, so the T cells may come from the graft donor. The chain is built from TRBV12-3 or TRBV12-4 and TRBJ2-3; D remains unclear. CDR3 loop: CASSSDWSSTDTQYF. For the CDR3, the DNA is TGTGCCAGCAGTTCCGACTGGTCTAGCACAGATACGCAGTATTTT.